One and the same sample provided the 27 T cell receptor beta chains below, sequenced in a study of blood T cell repertoires in COVID-19 (dated by TCRdb to the early 2020s). Library preparation employed the immunoSEQ multiplex PCR assay. Here the immuneACCESS table is served through TCRdb, limited to in-frame sequences with V and J called. Missing clones are a known gap in these copies; in checked studies unresolved V genes cover under half, and the rest lacks a known reason. The sample profile shows about 140,000 clones; around three quarters of them were found once. Clones ranked in the top ten supply 3% to 4.5% of the sample. Specimen: peripheral blood. The receptor source for this set is a man aged 55-75 years with acute or convalescent COVID-19.

V gene TRBV4-1 combines with J gene TRBJ2-1; 10 positions agree with TRBD2. Trimming at V came to 5 bases and at J to 4 bases, leaving 5 bases not matched to a gene. This CDR3 is built from 15 residues. Germline CDR1 reads MGHRA; CDR2 reads YSYEKL. The CDR3 sequence: CASSFGLAAYNEQFF. The CDR3 coding sequence is TGCGCCAGCAGCTTCGGACTAGCGGCTTACAATGAGCAGTTCTTC.

The chain recombines TRBV9 with TRBJ2-2, with 7 bases fitting TRBD2. With V trimmed by 1 base and J by 0 bases, 9 bases remained unmatched. The germline CDR1 and CDR2 sequences are SGDLS and YYNGEE. The length of the CDR3 is 18 residues. CDR3 DNA: TGTGCCAGCAGCGTATTACCGGGAGGAGTCGCGAACACCGGGGAGCTGTTTTTT. It encodes CASSVLPGGVANTGELFF.

The chain links TRBV7-9 to TRBJ1-1; TRBD1 agrees at 8 bases. Trimming cost V 5 bases and J 1 base; bases outside gene matches: 6. From germline, CDR1 is SEHNR and CDR2 FQNEAQ (reference sequence). The CDR3 sequence is 15 residues long. CDR3 residues: CASSPGTGANTEAFF. The CDR3 coding sequence is TGTGCCAGCAGCCCCGGGACAGGAGCGAACACTGAAGCTTTCTTT. Full variable domain (outside the CDR3, taken from reference TRBV7-9 and TRBJ1-1): DTGVSQNPRHKITKRGQNVTFRCDPISEHNRLYWYRQTLGQGPEFLTYFQNEAQLEKSRLLSDRFSAERPKGSFSTLEIQRTEQGDSAMYLCASSPGTGANTEAFFGQGTRLTVV.

This clone was seen only once. The V and J genes are TRBV11-3 and TRBJ2-1; 7 nucleotides match TRBD2. From germline, CDR1 is SGHNT and CDR2 YENEEA. After removal of 5 bases from V and 8 bases from J, the junction contained 15 bases not matched to a gene. This CDR3 has 16 residues. CDR3 nucleotide sequence: TGTGCCAGCAGCCGTAGTCCCGGACTAGGAGAGGATGAGCAGTTCTTC. Protein: CASSRSPGLGEDEQFF.

This clone was seen a few times. The V and J genes are TRBV6-5 and TRBJ1-6; tentatively, D is TRBD1 (6 bases). The CDR3 extends over 12 amino acids. CDR1 is MNHEY and CDR2 is SVGAGI in the germline V gene. V shed 6 bases and J shed 8 bases, with 8 bases lying between them. CDR3 sequence reads: CASRQGDSPLHF. The CDR3 DNA reads as TGTGCCAGCAGACAGGGTGATTCACCCCTCCACTTT.

This rearrangement joins TRBV6-2 or TRBV6-3 to TRBJ2-5, with D possibly matching TRBD1 (6 bases). Germline CDR1 and CDR2: MNHEY and SVGEGT. The CDR3 contains 18 residues. The V gene lost 0 bases and the J gene lost 1 base, with 18 bases spanning the gap. The CDR3 here is CASSYSASLTGPQETQYF. Written as DNA, the CDR3 is TGTGCCAGCAGTTACTCGGCCTCCTTAACAGGGCCCCAAGAGACCCAGTACTTC.

J is TRBJ2-6 and V is TRBV19, with 10 bases identical to TRBD1. V was clipped by 4 bases and J by 1 base; unmatched bases: 7. The CDR3 consists of 18 residues. Germline values: CDR1 LNHDA, CDR2 SQIVND (reference sequence). Here the CDR3 reads CASSSPPGQGSGANVLTF. Here the CDR3 DNA reads TGTGCCAGTAGTAGTCCACCGGGACAGGGGTCTGGGGCCAACGTCCTGACTTTC.

The chain has TRBV28 and TRBJ1-1; no clear D. CDR1 is MDHEN and CDR2 is SYDVKM in the germline V gene. The CDR3 consists of 14 residues. Trimming took off 6 bases at V and 2 bases at J, with 13 bases between the two ends. CDR3 region: CASSLTKANTEAFF. The CDR3 bases are TGTGCCAGCAGCTTAACTAAGGCCAACACTGAAGCTTTCTTT.

CDR3 nucleotide sequence: TGTGCCAGCAGCTCCCCACCAGGGGTCTATGGCTACACCTTC. This codes for CASSSPPGVYGYTF. V is TRBV7-8 and J is TRBJ1-2; D possibly corresponds to TRBD1 (6 bases). This CDR3 has 14 amino acids. The V end was cut by 4 bases, the J end by 4 bases, with 13 bases between. CDR1 is SGHVS, CDR2 FQNEAQ, per germline.

This chain connects TRBV2 to TRBJ1-5; 11 positions match TRBD1. The CDR3 contains 14 residues. Germline values: CDR1 SNHLY, CDR2 FYNNEI. V was pared by 3 bases and J by 8 bases, with 3 bases of the junction left unmatched. The chain's CDR3 is CASSDGTGGKPQHF. CDR3 bases: TGTGCCAGCAGTGACGGGACAGGGGGTAAGCCCCAGCATTTT.

This chain links TRBV6-6 with TRBJ1-5; a weak D match, TRBD1 (5 bases). Trimming shortened V by 4 bases and J by 1 base, and 8 bases separated the two germline ends. CDR1 and CDR2 from the germline V gene are MNHNY and SVGAGI (reference sequence). The CDR3 consists of 14 residues. The CDR3 region is CASSSGLSNQPQHF. The DNA of the CDR3 is TGTGCCAGCAGTTCGGGACTAAGCAATCAGCCCCAGCATTTT.

This chain joins TRBV29-1 and TRBJ1-5, with 7 bases lining up with TRBD1. The CDR3 sequence is 13 residues long. Losses at the gene ends were 4 bases for V and 1 base for J; bases not matched to a gene: 1. From germline, CDR1 is SQVTM and CDR2 ANQGSEA. In nucleotides, the CDR3 is TGCAGCGTTGCCAGGGGGAGCAATCAGCCCCAGCATTTT. Its translation is CSVARGSNQPQHF.

This clone was counted between two and nine times. The CDR3 DNA reads as TGTGCCAGCAGCTCCCATCTAGCGGCCCAAGAGACCCAGTACTTC. Its translation is CASSSHLAAQETQYF. The rearrangement links TRBV6-2 or TRBV6-3 to TRBJ2-5; 7 bases are shared with TRBD2. Germline CDR1 reads MNHEY; CDR2 reads SVGEGT. The CDR3 is 15 amino acids. V dropped 6 bases and J dropped 1; count of bases not matched to a gene: 8.

The V call is TRBV28, the J call TRBJ1-2, with D possibly being TRBD1 (6 bases). Germline loops: CDR1 MDHEN, CDR2 SYDVKM. Between the trimmed V and J ends, which lost 4 bases and 8 bases, there was a span of 14 bases. The CDR3 is 13 residues long. CDR3 residues: CASSSGAPTGYTF. The CDR3 DNA sequence: TGTGCCAGCAGTTCAGGGGCCCCGACGGGCTACACCTTC.

The J gene is TRBJ2-7, the V gene TRBV6-5; TRBD2 aligns across 8 bases. Germline values: CDR1 MNHEY, CDR2 SVGAGI. This CDR3 region has 14 residues. The V gene end was trimmed by 6 bases and the J gene end by 9 bases; junction bases not matched to a gene: 13. This CDR3 is CASRSAGGVSGQYF. The CDR3 nucleotides are TGTGCCAGCAGATCCGCCGGGGGGGTGAGTGGGCAGTACTTC.

The rearrangement links TRBV7-6 to TRBJ2-2, with TRBD1 matching over 9 bases. Germline CDR1 SGHVS, CDR2 FNYEAQ. The CDR3 spans 16 residues. V lost 6 bases and J lost 1; bases outside the gene matches: 6. The CDR3, as DNA: TGTGCCAGCAGACGGCCGGGACAGGGGAACACCGGGGAGCTGTTTTTT. Translation: CASRRPGQGNTGELFF.

The chain uses TRBV7-2 and TRBJ2-3; TRBD2 aligns across 7 bases. Germline V CDR1 and CDR2: SGHTA, FQGNSA. With 0 bases clipped from V and 4 bases from J, the junction kept 4 bases outside the gene matches. The CDR3 loop spans 15 amino acids. The CDR3 region is CASSLAGGPSDTQYF. Here the CDR3 DNA reads TGTGCCAGCAGCTTAGCGGGAGGGCCCTCAGATACGCAGTATTTT.

The chain is built from TRBV19 and TRBJ2-3, with TRBD2 matching over 10 bases. From germline, CDR1 is LNHDA and CDR2 SQIVND (reference sequence). CDR3 size: 18 residues. V lost 3 bases and J lost 2; bases outside the gene matches: 11. CDR3 sequence (DNA): TGTGCCAGTAGTATCTGGGCTAGCGGGAGAGGGCACACAGATACGCAGTATTTT. Translated: CASSIWASGRGHTDTQYF. Looking up the rest from reference TRBV19 and TRBJ2-3 gives the full variable domain: DGGITQSPKYLFRKEGQNVTLSCEQNLNHDAMYWYRQDPGQGLRLIYYSQIVNDFQKGDIAEGYSVSREKKESFPLTVTSAQKNPTAFYLCASSIWASGRGHTDTQYFGPGTRLTVL.

The V gene is TRBV30, the J gene TRBJ1-2; TRBD1 is a possible D gene (6 bases). Germline V gives CDR1 GTSNPN, CDR2 SVGIG (reference sequence). The length of the CDR3 is 14 residues. V was clipped by 4 bases and J by 8 bases, with 20 bases between them. CDR3 DNA sequence: TGTGCCTGGATAACGGGACAAAACCGTGAGGGCTACACCTTC. Protein product: CAWITGQNREGYTF. The variable domain in full, with the rest retrieved from reference TRBV30 and TRBJ1-2, is SQTIHQWPATLVQPVGSPLSLECTVEGTSNPNLYWYRQAAGRGLQLLFYSVGIGQISSEVPQNLSASRPQDRQFILSSKKLLLSDSGFYLCAWITGQNREGYTFGSGTRLTVV.

This chain joins TRBV7-2 and TRBJ2-2, with D possibly being TRBD2 (5 bases). The CDR3 length is 18 residues. CDR1 is SGHTA, CDR2 FQGNSA, per germline. Between the trimmed V and J ends, which lost 0 bases and 3 bases, there was a span of 17 bases. The chain's CDR3 is CASSLAGPWWGDTGELFF. Written as DNA, the CDR3 is TGTGCCAGCAGCTTAGCGGGCCCTTGGTGGGGAGACACCGGGGAGCTGTTTTTT.

This chain joins TRBV27 and TRBJ2-2; D is perhaps TRBD2 (5 bases). Trimming took off 7 bases at V and 4 bases at J, with 19 bases between the two ends. The CDR3 runs 16 residues. Looked up from germline, CDR1 is MNHEY and CDR2 is SMNVEV (reference sequence). CDR3 sequence reads: CASTNKGALATGELFF. CDR3 sequence (DNA): TGTGCCAGCACCAATAAGGGAGCTCTAGCCACCGGGGAGCTGTTTTTT.

The chain has TRBV7-8 and TRBJ1-5; 7 bases are shared with TRBD1. Germline CDR1 SGHVS, CDR2 FQNEAQ. With V trimmed by 1 base and J by 6 bases, 9 bases remained unmatched. This CDR3 comprises 16 residues. In DNA, the CDR3 is TGTGCCAGCAGCTTAGATGGCAGGGGGGCGAGTCAGCCCCAGCATTTT. It translates to CASSLDGRGASQPQHF.

The chain combines TRBV4-2 with TRBJ2-1, with D uncertain. CDR1 is LGHNA and CDR2 is YNFKEQ in the germline V gene. CDR3 length: 12 amino acids. Trimming removed 4 bases at V and 8 bases at J, with 9 bases between. The CDR3 DNA sequence: TGTGCCAGCAGCCGTGAAGCCCATGAGCAGTTCTTC. Translation gives CASSREAHEQFF.

The CDR3: CASSTGGRRNEKLFF. The CDR3 DNA follows: TGTGCCAGTAGTACCGGGGGACGGAGGAATGAAAAACTGTTTTTT. The chain uses TRBV19 and TRBJ1-4, with a tentative D call TRBD1 (5 bases). The ends were cut back, 4 bases at V and 5 bases at J, with 14 bases in the middle. In germline, CDR1 is LNHDA, CDR2 SQIVND (reference sequence). This CDR3 comprises 15 residues.

V usage is TRBV9 and J usage is TRBJ2-5; 8 bases map to TRBD2. The trim removed 1 base at V and 4 bases at J, leaving 0 bases unmatched. The germline V gene has CDR1 SGDLS and CDR2 YYNGEE. The CDR3 runs to 13 residues. CDR3 in amino acids: CASSVLAGETQYF. The CDR3 nucleotides are TGTGCCAGCAGCGTACTAGCGGGAGAGACCCAGTACTTC. The full variable domain, rest sourced from reference TRBV9 and TRBJ2-5, is DSGVTQTPKHLITATGQRVTLRCSPRSGDLSVYWYQQSLDQGLQFLIQYYNGEERAKGNILERFSAQQFPDLHSELNLSSLELGDSALYFCASSVLAGETQYFGPGTRLLVL.

The rearrangement joins TRBV7-2 to TRBJ1-1, with TRBD1 matching 7 bases. V trimming: 5 bases; J trimming: 6 bases; junction bases outside the gene matches: 9. This CDR3 spans 14 amino acids. The germline CDR1 and CDR2 sequences are SGHTA and FQGNSA. In DNA form, the CDR3 reads TGTGCCAGCAGCGAAACAGGGGTGGGTGCTGAAGCTTTCTTT. It encodes CASSETGVGAEAFF.

The genes are TRBV28 and TRBJ1-5, with a possible D match to TRBD1 (5 bases). Per the germline V gene, CDR1 is MDHEN and CDR2 is SYDVKM. Trimming took off 3 bases at V and 6 bases at J, with 12 bases between the two ends. The CDR3 totals 14 residues. CDR3 sequence reads: CASSFNGAGQPQHF. The CDR3 DNA reads as TGTGCCAGCAGTTTCAATGGGGCCGGTCAGCCCCAGCATTTT.